This TCR beta chain is from a study of blood T cell repertoires in COVID-19. In the original workflow: Researchers report that nucleated cell counts were estimated from reference gene primer amplification. Profiled with immunoSEQ multiplex PCR; TCRdb holds only in-frame clones, not every one. That table furnishes V, J and clone size, whereas the DNA furnished D and trimming. The sample contains approximately 230,000 clones, just over 85% of which appear only once. The germline gives CDR1 LNHDA, CDR2 SQIVND (reference sequence). J was trimmed by 6 bases and V by 3 bases; bases with no gene match: 7. The length of the CDR3 is 15 residues.

The genes are TRBV19 and TRBJ2-2; 7 bases are shared with TRBD2. The origin of this receptor is a man aged 30 to 45 who had recovered from COVID-19. The sequenced material came from peripheral blood. CDR3 region: CASSMGGGGSGELFF. For the CDR3, the DNA is TGTGCCAGTAGTATGGGCGGGGGAGGATCCGGGGAGCTGTTTTTT.